A selection of T cell receptor beta chains follows, all from one sample in a study of cytomegalovirus exposure and HLA in healthy donors. This table comes from immunoSEQ multiplex PCR, and its TCRdb copy is limited to in-frame clones, with some not included. The top ten clones hold around 4% of a sample with around 170,000 clones, more than 65% of them seen once. What was sequenced was PBMCs. These receptors all come from a man aged 50-59 years in good health and CMV-seronegative. CDR3s include the opening cysteine and the closing phenylalanine or tryptophan. The D gene is left open where the match is weak. Clone size, where shown, is once, few, many, or a class for clones that have expanded.

d_gene	abundance	v_gene	j_gene	CDR3nt	CDR3aa
NA	few	TRBV13	TRBJ1-4	TGTGCCAGCAGCTTAGGGTTAGAAAAACTGTTTTTT	CASSLGLEKLFF
TRBD2	NA	TRBV11-1	TRBJ2-3	TGTGCCAGCAGCTCGTCACTAGCGGGGGGGTCAGATACGCAGTATTTT	CASSSSLAGGSDTQYF
TRBD1	NA	TRBV6-6	TRBJ1-2	TGTGCCAGCACTTATGGGGACAGTAGGCTCTATGGCTACACCTTC	CASTYGDSRLYGYTF
TRBD2	NA	TRBV5-5	TRBJ2-1	TGTGCCAGCAGCCTGGAGCGGGGGGGCAATGAGCAGTTCTTC	CASSLERGGNEQFF
TRBD1	few	TRBV6-5	TRBJ2-7	TGTGCCAGCAGTTACTTGGGGACAGGGGACTACGAGCAGTACTTC	CASSYLGTGDYEQYF
TRBD1	NA	TRBV10-1	TRBJ1-1	TGCGCCAGCAGCGAAAGTCGGCAGGGGGGCACTGAAGCTTTCTTT	CASSESRQGGTEAFF
NA	NA	TRBV12-1	TRBJ1-2	TGTGCCAGCAGCTTTGCCGCGGGACAGTCTTATGGCTACACCTTC	CASSFAAGQSYGYTF
NA	NA	TRBV13	TRBJ2-7	TGTGCCAGCAGCTTAAGACTCCTCTCCTACGAGCAGTACTTC	CASSLRLLSYEQYF
NA	NA	TRBV5-6	TRBJ1-1	TGTGCCAGCAGCTACTCAGGGGTGGAGGCTTTCTTT	CASSYSGVEAFF
NA	NA	TRBV5-6	TRBJ2-5	TGTGCCAGCGCCCGGACCGTAGCGGAGACCCAGTACTTC	CASARTVAETQYF
TRBD1	NA	TRBV6-5	TRBJ1-2	TGTGCCAGCAGTTCTACCGGGACAGGGTTCTATGGCTACACCTTC	CASSSTGTGFYGYTF
NA	NA	TRBV2	TRBJ2-1	TGTGCCAGCAGGGGGGCAGGGATCTACAATGAGCAGTTCTTC	CASRGAGIYNEQFF
NA	NA	TRBV7-9	TRBJ2-7	TGTGCCAGCAGCACTGCTTACGAGCAGTACTTC	CASSTAYEQYF
TRBD1	NA	TRBV4-3	TRBJ2-2	TGCGCCAGCAGCCACGGACAGGGGCCAAACACCGGGGAGCTGTTTTTT	CASSHGQGPNTGELFF
NA	few	TRBV18	TRBJ2-7	TGTGCCAGCTCAGCGGGACAGAACTACGAGCAGTACTTC	CASSAGQNYEQYF
TRBD2	NA	TRBV18	TRBJ2-5	TGTGCCAGCTCTCCCCCCGGGAGGGGACAAGAGACCCAGTACTTC	CASSPPGRGQETQYF
NA	NA	TRBV5-1	TRBJ1-6	TGCGCCAGCAGCCGCGACAGCAAGAGCTCCTATAATTCACCCCTCCACTTT	CASSRDSKSSYNSPLHF
NA	NA	TRBV5-4	TRBJ2-2	TGTGCCAGCAGCTTGCGTTTGCGGGGCCCTCGGACCGGGGAGCTGTTTTTT	CASSLRLRGPRTGELFF
NA	once	TRBV4-1	TRBJ2-2	NA	CASSQARRGLRAGELFF
NA	NA	TRBV12-5	TRBJ1-3	TGTGCTAGTGGTTTGGTACTGGCCGGCGGGAACACCATATATTTT	CASGLVLAGGNTIYF
NA	NA	TRBV19	TRBJ1-4	TGTGCCAGTAGTATATGGGGGGACGGTGAAAAACTGTTTTTT	CASSIWGDGEKLFF
NA	NA	TRBV27	TRBJ2-1	TGTGCCAGCAGTCTACCCGGGGTGCACAATGAGCAGTTCTTC	CASSLPGVHNEQFF
TRBD1	NA	TRBV19	TRBJ1-5	TGTGCCAGTAAGGGGGACAGGAATATGGTTCAGCCCCAGCATTTT	CASKGDRNMVQPQHF